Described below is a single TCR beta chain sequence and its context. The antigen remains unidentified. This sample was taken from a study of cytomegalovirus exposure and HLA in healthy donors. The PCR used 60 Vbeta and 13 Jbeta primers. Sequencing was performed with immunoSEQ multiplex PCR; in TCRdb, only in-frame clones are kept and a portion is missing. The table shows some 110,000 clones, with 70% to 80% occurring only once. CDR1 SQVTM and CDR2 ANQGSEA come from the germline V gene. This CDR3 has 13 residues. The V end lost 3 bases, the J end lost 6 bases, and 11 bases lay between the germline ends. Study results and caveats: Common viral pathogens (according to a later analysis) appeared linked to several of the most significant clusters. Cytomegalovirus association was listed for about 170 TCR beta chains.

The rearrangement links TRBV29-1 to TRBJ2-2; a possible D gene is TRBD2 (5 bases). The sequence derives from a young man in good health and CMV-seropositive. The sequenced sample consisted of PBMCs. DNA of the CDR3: TGCAGCGTTGAGAAATCGGGGTCCGGGGAGCTGTTTTTT. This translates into CSVEKSGSGELFF.